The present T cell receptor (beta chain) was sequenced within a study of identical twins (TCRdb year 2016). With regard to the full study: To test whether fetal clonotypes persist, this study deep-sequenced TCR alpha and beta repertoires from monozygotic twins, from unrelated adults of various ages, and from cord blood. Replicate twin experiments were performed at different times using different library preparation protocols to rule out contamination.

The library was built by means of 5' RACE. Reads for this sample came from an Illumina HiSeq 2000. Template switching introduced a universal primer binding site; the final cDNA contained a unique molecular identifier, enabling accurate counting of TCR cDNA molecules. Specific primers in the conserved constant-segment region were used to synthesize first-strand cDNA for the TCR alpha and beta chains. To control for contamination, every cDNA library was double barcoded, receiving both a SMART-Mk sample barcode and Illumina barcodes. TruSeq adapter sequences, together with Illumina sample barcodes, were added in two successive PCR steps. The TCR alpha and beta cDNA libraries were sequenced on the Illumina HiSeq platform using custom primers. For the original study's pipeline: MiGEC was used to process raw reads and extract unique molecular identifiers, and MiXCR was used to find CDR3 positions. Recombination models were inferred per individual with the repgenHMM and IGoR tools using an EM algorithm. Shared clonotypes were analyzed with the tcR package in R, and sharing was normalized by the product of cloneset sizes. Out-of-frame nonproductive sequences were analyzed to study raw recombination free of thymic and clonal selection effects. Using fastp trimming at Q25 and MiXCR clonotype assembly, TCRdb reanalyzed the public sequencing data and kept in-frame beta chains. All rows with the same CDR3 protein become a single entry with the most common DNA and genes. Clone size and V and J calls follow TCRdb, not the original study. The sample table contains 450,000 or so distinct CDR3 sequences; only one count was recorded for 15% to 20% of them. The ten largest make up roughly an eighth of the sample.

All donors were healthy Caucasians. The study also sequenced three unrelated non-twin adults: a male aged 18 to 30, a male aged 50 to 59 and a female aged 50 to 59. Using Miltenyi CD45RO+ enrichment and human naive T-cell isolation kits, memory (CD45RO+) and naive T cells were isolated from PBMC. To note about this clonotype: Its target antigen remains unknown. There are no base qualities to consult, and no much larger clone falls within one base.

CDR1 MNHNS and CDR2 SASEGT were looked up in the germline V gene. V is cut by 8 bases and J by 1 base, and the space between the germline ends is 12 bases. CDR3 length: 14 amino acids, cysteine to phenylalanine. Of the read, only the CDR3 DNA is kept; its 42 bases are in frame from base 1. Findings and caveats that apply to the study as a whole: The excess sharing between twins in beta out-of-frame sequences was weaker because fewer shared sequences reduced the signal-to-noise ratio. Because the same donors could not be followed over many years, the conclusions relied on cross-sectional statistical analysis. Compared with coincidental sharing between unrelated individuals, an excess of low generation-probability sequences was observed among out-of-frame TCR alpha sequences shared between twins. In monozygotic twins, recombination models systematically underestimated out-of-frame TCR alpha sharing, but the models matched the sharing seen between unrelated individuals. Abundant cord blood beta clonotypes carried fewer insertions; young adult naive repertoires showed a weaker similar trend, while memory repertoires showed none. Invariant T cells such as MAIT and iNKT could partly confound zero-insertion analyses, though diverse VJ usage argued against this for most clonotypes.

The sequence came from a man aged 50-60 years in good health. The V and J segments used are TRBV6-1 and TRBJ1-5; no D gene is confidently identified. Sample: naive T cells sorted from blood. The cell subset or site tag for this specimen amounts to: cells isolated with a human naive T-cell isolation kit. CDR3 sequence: CASAGGGSNQPQHF. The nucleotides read TGTGCCAGCGCCGGCGGAGGCAGCAATCAGCCCCAGCATTTT.